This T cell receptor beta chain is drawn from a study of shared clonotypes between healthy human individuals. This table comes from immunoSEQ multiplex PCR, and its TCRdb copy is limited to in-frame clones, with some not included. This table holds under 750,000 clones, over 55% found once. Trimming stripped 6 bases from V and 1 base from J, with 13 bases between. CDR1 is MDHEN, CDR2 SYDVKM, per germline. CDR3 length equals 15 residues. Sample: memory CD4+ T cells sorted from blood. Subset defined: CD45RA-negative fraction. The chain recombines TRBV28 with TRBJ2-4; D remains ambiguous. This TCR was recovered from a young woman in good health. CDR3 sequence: CASSSPPGAKNIQYF. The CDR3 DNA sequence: TGTGCCAGCAGCTCCCCCCCCGGGGCCAAAAACATTCAGTACTTC.